This entry lists 13 T cell receptor beta chains sequenced from one sample in a study of T-cell memory formation after mild COVID-19. TCRdb recomputed calls from the 5' RACE reads with MiXCR, one row per CDR3 protein. The table records hundreds of thousands of distinct CDR3 sequences, 15% to 20% of them present only once. Sequenced material: PBMCs or a T cell subset sorted from them (not recorded which). Source of these receptors: an adult woman who had mild COVID-19 (a few samples of this study predate the infection). Cell type and time point are not known.

In this sample, this clonotype turned up many times. V is TRBV20-1 and J is TRBJ1-3; TRBD1 is a possible D gene (5 bases). Germline V gene lookup returns CDR1 DFQATT and CDR2 SNEGSKA (reference sequence). Trimming took off 0 bases at V and 4 bases at J, with 10 bases between the two ends. The CDR3 loop spans 14 amino acids. CDR3 residues: CSAREAGRGNTIYF. CDR3 coding DNA: TGCAGTGCTAGAGAGGCAGGGAGAGGAAACACCATATATTTT.

This clonotype occurred a few times. The chain links TRBV7-8 to TRBJ2-1; TRBD1 matches at 8 bases. CDR1 SGHVS and CDR2 FQNEAQ come from the germline V gene. CDR3 length: 17 residues. The V segment lost 5 bases and the J segment 0 bases; nucleotides outside the gene matches: 9. In nucleotides, the CDR3 is TGTGCCAGCAGCGCACCCCCGGGACAGGTCTCCTACAATGAGCAGTTCTTC. This encodes CASSAPPGQVSYNEQFF.

This clonotype has just a few counts. The gene calls are TRBV6-1 and TRBJ2-3; 10 positions match TRBD2. The CDR3 is 17 residues long. J was trimmed by 0 bases and V by 0 bases; bases with no gene match: 3. Germline V lookup: CDR1 MNHNS, CDR2 SASEGT. The CDR3 sequence: CASSEAIAGGSTDTQYF. CDR3 in DNA: TGTGCCAGCAGTGAAGCAATAGCGGGAGGTAGCACAGATACGCAGTATTTT.

V is TRBV7-8 and J is TRBJ2-1; TRBD2 agrees at 10 bases. J lost 8 bases, V lost 1 base, and 5 bases had no gene match. This CDR3 is 15 amino acids long. Germline CDR1 reads SGHVS; CDR2 reads FQNEAQ. This CDR3 reads CASSLEAGGQYEQFF. The DNA of the CDR3 is TGTGCCAGCAGCTTAGAAGCGGGGGGGCAGTATGAGCAGTTCTTC.

This clonotype was counted only a few times. The chain recombines TRBV5-5 with TRBJ2-1; 8 nucleotides agree with TRBD1. V gave up 5 bases and J gave up 6 bases; unmatched junction bases: 4. Per the germline V gene, CDR1 is SGHKS and CDR2 is YYEKEE (reference sequence). This CDR3 comprises 13 residues. In DNA, the CDR3 is TGTGCCAGCAGATTACAGGGGGTCAATGAGCAGTTCTTC. Its protein is CASRLQGVNEQFF.

This clonotype appeared a few times. The V call is TRBV20-1, the J call TRBJ2-2; no firm D call. V was clipped by 3 bases and J by 0 bases, with 8 bases between them. The germline V gene has CDR1 DFQATT and CDR2 SNEGSKA (reference sequence). The CDR3 contains 14 residues. This CDR3 is CSASRQANTGELFF. As DNA, the CDR3 is TGCAGTGCTAGTCGGCAAGCGAACACCGGGGAGCTGTTTTTT.

CDR3 amino acids: CASSPESSGARGNEQFF. CDR3 bases: TGTGCCAGCAGCCCGGAAAGTAGCGGGGCCAGGGGCAATGAGCAGTTCTTC. The chain employs TRBV4-2 and TRBJ2-1, with TRBD2 matching 8 bases. The CDR3 consists of 17 residues. V lost 4 bases to trimming and J lost 6 bases; unmatched junction nucleotides: 14. Germline V gene lookup returns CDR1 LGHNA and CDR2 YNFKEQ.

V gene TRBV29-1 combines with J gene TRBJ2-3, with 9 bases matching TRBD2. The J segment lost 4 bases and the V segment lost 4 bases, leaving 3 bases of the junction unmatched. The length of the CDR3 is 13 residues. Looked up from germline, CDR1 is SQVTM and CDR2 is ANQGSEA. CDR3 sequence reads: CSVASGMADTQYF. For the CDR3, the DNA is TGCAGCGTTGCTAGCGGGATGGCAGATACGCAGTATTTT.

This clonotype was seen just once. A much larger clonotype is one base distant, so this may be a read error. The V gene is TRBV6-2 or TRBV6-3, the J gene TRBJ2-1; D remains ambiguous. V was cut by 5 bases and J by 9 bases, with 5 bases left in between. The CDR3 loop spans 10 amino acids. CDR1 and CDR2 (germline): MNHEY, SVGEGT. CDR3 sequence: CASSDIEQFF. The CDR3 bases are TGTGCCAGCAGTGACATTGAGCAGTTCTTC.

In this sample, this clonotype turned up a few times. The chain is built from TRBV7-2 and TRBJ2-3; TRBD1 agrees at 8 bases. With 9 bases clipped from V and 2 bases from J, the junction kept 7 bases outside the gene matches. The CDR3 is made up of 14 amino acids. CDR1 is SGHTA and CDR2 is FQGNSA in the germline V gene. Written as DNA, the CDR3 is TGTGCCAGTACCCGGGACAGGATCACAGATACGCAGTATTTT. Protein product: CASTRDRITDTQYF. Complete variable domain (other parts from reference TRBV7-2 and TRBJ2-3): GAGVSQSPSNKVTEKGKDVELRCDPISGHTALYWYRQSLGQGLEFLIYFQGNSAPDKSGLPSDRFSAERTGGSVSTLTIQRTQQEDSAVYLCASTRDRITDTQYFGPGTRLTVL.

In this sample, this clonotype turned up a few times. J is TRBJ2-1 and V is TRBV11-2, with 11 bases fitting TRBD2. The CDR3 is 17 residues long. Germline V lookup: CDR1 SGHAT, CDR2 FQNNGV. V gave up 3 bases and J gave up 7 bases; unmatched junction bases: 11. Written as DNA, the CDR3 is TGTGCCAGCAGCTTGGGTTATAGCGGGAGGGCCGGGAATGAGCAGTTCTTC. The encoded protein is CASSLGYSGRAGNEQFF.

J is TRBJ2-5 and V is TRBV5-1; 9 bases align to TRBD2. The junction had 15 bases not matched to a gene; V was cut back by 4 bases and J by 5 bases. CDR3 size: 17 residues. Germline values: CDR1 SGHRS, CDR2 YFSETQ. CDR3 DNA: TGCGCCAGCAGCCTGGGCAGGGCCCTAGCGGGGAGGGAGACCCAGTACTTC. Amino acids: CASSLGRALAGRETQYF. Full variable domain (rest looked up from reference TRBV5-1 and TRBJ2-5): KAGVTQTPRYLIKTRGQQVTLSCSPISGHRSVSWYQQTPGQGLQFLFEYFSETQRNKGNFPGRFSGRQFSNSRSEMNVSTLELGDSALYLCASSLGRALAGRETQYFGPGTRLLVL.

The rearrangement uses TRBV7-9 and TRBJ1-1; D is unresolved. Germline V gene data show CDR1 as SEHNR and CDR2 as FQNEAQ (reference sequence). The V end lost 1 base, the J end lost 0 bases, and 15 bases lay between the germline ends. This CDR3 is built from 17 residues. This CDR3 reads CASSLGWQTPLNTEAFF. CDR3 sequence (DNA): TGTGCCAGCAGCTTAGGTTGGCAGACCCCACTGAACACTGAAGCTTTCTTT.